The TCR beta chain under discussion was sequenced for a study of cytomegalovirus exposure and HLA in healthy donors. The CDR3 is 13 residues long. The germline CDR1 and CDR2 sequences are SGHAT and FQNNGV. V was trimmed by 1 base and J by 3 bases, leaving 3 bases between them. Comments on this clone: No antigen is known for it. This specimen includes other DNA sequences encoding the same CDR3.

Separate from the approximately 670-subject first cohort was the approximately 120-subject validation cohort, to which the donors belonged. Produced via immunoSEQ multiplex PCR; TCRdb's table is partial and in-frame only. The table has hundreds of thousands of clones, less than 90% seen once. Whole-study results and caveats: Many donors carried some public TCRs, although rarity characterized most TCR sequences.

Input material: PBMCs. The rearrangement joins TRBV11-2 to TRBJ2-2; D remains ambiguous. This sequence was found in a man aged 18 to 29 in good health and CMV-seropositive. In DNA, the CDR3 is TGTGCCAGCAGCTTAGTCTACACCGGGGAGCTGTTTTTT. This encodes CASSLVYTGELFF.